This T cell receptor (beta chain) comes out of a study of T cells after yellow fever vaccination. Study background: The authors prepared low-cell-number fractions using SMART-Seq v4 Ultra Low Input.

Regarding the study as a whole: The study re-detected most primary-vaccination clones after the booster (roughly 95% CD4, approximately 88% CD8). Compared with primary, the secondary response was weaker and peaked at day 5, not 15.

5'RACE template switching added a universal primer site and UMIs to TCR cDNA. MiXCR, run by TCRdb on the 5' RACE reads, gives a single entry per CDR3 protein. The table lists 340,000 or so distinct CDR3 sequences, around an eighth of them singletons, with more than 3% in the top ten. This clonotype has just a few counts. Its target is not known. The sequencing here drew on CD4+ T cells sorted from PBMCs, taken 15 days after the yellow fever booster vaccination. The receptor's source is a man between 18 and 35 years old who received the YFV17D yellow fever vaccine.

The CDR3 DNA reads as TGTGCCAGCAGTTTAAAAGACACCGGGGAGCTGTTTTTT. Translation: CASSLKDTGELFF. This sequence joins TRBV12-3 or TRBV12-4 and TRBJ2-2; no definite D call. V was clipped by 2 bases and J by 3 bases, with 4 bases between them. The CDR3 contains 13 residues.